The clone carrying this T cell receptor beta chain was counted once. Sequencing used immunoSEQ multiplex PCR; TCRdb keeps in-frame clones, though not all of them. The sample lists approximately 61,000 clones; approximately 90% were seen once. This sample stems from a study of OX40 agonist ivuxolimab in advanced cancers. The CDR3 has 12 residues. Trimming shortened V by 7 bases and J by 4 bases, and 9 bases separated the two germline ends. CDR1 and CDR2 (germline): SNHLY, FYNNEI. The rearrangement links TRBV2 to TRBJ2-3; unclear D gene. The sequence came from an adult with an advanced solid tumor such as melanoma, head and neck, liver or kidney cancer. The sequences come from CD4+ or CD8+ T cells sorted from blood, collected in a trial of the OX40 agonist ivuxolimab. The chain's CDR3 is CASTKSADTQYF. CDR3 in DNA: TGTGCCAGCACCAAAAGCGCAGATACGCAGTATTTT.